This T cell receptor (beta chain) was identified during a study of post-analysis software for immune sequencing data. Findings of the study overall: Comparison of patients with controls showed roughly five TRBV segments more frequent in patients, TRBV5-6, TRBV5-1 and TRBV20-1 among them. There was significantly lower normalized Chao1 diversity in multiple sclerosis patients than in controls.

Included in the TCR beta cDNA libraries were unique molecular identifiers. T cells, about 0.95 to 10 million of them, yielded approximately 500,000 cDNA molecules. One entry per CDR3 protein results from TCRdb running MiXCR on the PCR reads. The table records around 400,000 distinct CDR3 sequences, about 40% of them present only once. Worth noting for this clonotype: The antigen remains undetermined.

Germline CDR1 reads MGHRA; CDR2 reads YSYEKL. The CDR3 runs 16 residues. Trimming cost V 2 bases and J 6 bases, with 19 bases left between them. The V call is TRBV4-1, the J call TRBJ1-2; D remains ambiguous. The sequence was collected from a girl aged 2-10 years with multiple sclerosis. The sequenced sample was blood. CDR3 amino acids: CASSQPLIRWQDGYTF. As DNA, the CDR3 is TGCGCCAGCAGCCAACCGCTCATTAGGTGGCAAGATGGCTACACCTTC.